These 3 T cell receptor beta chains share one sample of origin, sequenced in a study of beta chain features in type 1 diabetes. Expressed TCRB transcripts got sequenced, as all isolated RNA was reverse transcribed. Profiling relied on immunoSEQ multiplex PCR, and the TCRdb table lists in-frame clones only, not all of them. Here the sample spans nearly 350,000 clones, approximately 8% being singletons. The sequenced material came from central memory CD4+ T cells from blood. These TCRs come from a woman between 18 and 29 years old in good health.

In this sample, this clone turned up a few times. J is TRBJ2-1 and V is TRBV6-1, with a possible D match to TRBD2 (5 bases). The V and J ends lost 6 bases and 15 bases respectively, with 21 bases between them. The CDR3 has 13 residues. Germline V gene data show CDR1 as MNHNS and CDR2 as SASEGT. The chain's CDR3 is CASSPMDGVQRFF. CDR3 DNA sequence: TGTGCCAGCAGCCCGATGGACGGGGTGCAACGGTTCTTC.

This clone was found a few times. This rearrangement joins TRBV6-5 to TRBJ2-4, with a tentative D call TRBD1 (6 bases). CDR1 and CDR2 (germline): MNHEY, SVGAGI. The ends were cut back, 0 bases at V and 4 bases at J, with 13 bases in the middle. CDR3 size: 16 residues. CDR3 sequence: CASSYSVGGQKNIQYF. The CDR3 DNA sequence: TGTGCCAGCAGTTACTCGGTTGGCGGACAGAAAAACATTCAGTACTTC.

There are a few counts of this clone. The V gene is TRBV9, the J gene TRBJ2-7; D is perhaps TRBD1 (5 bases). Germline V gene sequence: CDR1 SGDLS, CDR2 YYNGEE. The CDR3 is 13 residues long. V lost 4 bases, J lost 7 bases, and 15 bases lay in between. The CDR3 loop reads CASSTSPSGEQYF. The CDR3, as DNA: TGTGCCAGCAGCACGTCCCCTTCAGGGGAGCAGTACTTC.